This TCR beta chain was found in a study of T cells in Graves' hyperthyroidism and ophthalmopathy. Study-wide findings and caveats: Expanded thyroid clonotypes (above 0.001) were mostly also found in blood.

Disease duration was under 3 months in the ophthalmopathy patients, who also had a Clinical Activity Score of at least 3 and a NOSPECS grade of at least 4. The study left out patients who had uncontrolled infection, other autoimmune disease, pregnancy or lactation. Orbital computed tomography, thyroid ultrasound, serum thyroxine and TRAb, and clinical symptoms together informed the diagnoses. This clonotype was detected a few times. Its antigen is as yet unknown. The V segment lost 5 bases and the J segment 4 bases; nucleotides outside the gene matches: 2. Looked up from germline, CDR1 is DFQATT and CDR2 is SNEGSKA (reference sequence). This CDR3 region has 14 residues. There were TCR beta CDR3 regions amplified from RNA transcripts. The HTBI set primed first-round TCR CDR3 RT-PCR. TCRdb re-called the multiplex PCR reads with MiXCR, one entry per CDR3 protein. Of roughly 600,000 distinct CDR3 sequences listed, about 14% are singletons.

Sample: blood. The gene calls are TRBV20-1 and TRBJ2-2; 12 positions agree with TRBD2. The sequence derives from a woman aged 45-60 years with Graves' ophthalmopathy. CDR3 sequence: CSAPLAGGTGELFF. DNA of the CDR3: TGCAGTGCTCCACTAGCGGGAGGCACCGGGGAGCTGTTTTTT.